This T cell receptor (beta chain) was recorded in a study of shared clonotypes between healthy human individuals. Regarding this clone: The target antigen is unknown.

Study conclusions and caveats: Across a handful of donors, naive CD4 shared approximately 4.5%, naive CD8 more than 3%, memory CD4 roughly 2.4%, memory CD8 0.4% to 0.5%.

Using immunoSEQ multiplex PCR, the repertoire was profiled, and TCRdb retains in-frame clones only, with some absent. The table has 2 million to 2.5 million clones, 85% to 95% seen once. Material for sequencing was naive CD4+ T cells sorted from blood. Sample subset: CD45RA+ positively selected. The sequence was collected from a man between 18 and 29 years old in good health.

The CDR3 DNA sequence: TGTGCCAGCAGCACCCCCCAGGGGGCCCAAGAGACCCAGTACTTC. This codes for CASSTPQGAQETQYF. This chain links TRBV5-4 with TRBJ2-5, with TRBD1 identical over 8 bases. CDR1 and CDR2 from the germline V gene are SGHNT and YYREEE (reference sequence). Trimming cost V 4 bases and J 1 base; bases outside gene matches: 6. CDR3 length: 15 amino acids.